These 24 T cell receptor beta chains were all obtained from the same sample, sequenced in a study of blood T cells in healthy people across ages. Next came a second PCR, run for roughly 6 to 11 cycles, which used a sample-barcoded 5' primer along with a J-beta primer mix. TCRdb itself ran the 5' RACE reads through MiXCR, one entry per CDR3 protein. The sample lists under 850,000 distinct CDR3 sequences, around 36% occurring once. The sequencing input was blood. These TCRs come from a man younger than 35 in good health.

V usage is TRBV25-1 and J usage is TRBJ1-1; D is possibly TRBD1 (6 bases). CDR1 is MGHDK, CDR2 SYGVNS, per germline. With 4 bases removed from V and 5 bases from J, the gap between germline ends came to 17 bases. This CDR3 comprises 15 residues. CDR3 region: CASSGAGAGGTEAFF. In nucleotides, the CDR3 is TGTGCCAGCAGTGGGGCAGGGGCCGGGGGGACTGAAGCTTTCTTT.

CDR3 sequence: CASSTGGGISGYTF. CDR3 DNA: TGTGCCAGCTCAACAGGGGGCGGAATCTCTGGCTACACCTTC. The V and J genes are TRBV18 and TRBJ1-2; TRBD1 matches 9 bases. Trimming at V came to 5 bases and at J to 7 bases, leaving 8 bases not matched to a gene. The CDR3 has 14 residues. Germline V gene data show CDR1 as KGHSH and CDR2 as LQKENI. Complete variable domain (other parts from reference TRBV18 and TRBJ1-2): NAGVMQNPRHLVRRRGQEARLRCSPMKGHSHVYWYRQLPEEGLKFMVYLQKENIIDESGMPKERFSAEFPKEGPSILRIQQVVRGDSAAYFCASSTGGGISGYTFGSGTRLTVV.

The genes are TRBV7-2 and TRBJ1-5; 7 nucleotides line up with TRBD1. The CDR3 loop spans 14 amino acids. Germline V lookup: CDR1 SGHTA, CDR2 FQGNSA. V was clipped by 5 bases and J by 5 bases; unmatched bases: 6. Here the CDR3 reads CASSPQGEDQPQHF. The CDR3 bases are TGTGCCAGCAGCCCCCAGGGGGAGGATCAGCCCCAGCATTTT.

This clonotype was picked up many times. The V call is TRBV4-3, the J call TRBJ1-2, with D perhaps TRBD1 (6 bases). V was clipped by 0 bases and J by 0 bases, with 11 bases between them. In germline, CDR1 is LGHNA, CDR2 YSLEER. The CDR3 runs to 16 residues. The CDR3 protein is CASSQEGAGPNYGYTF. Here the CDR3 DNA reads TGCGCCAGCAGCCAAGAGGGGGCAGGGCCTAACTATGGCTACACCTTC.

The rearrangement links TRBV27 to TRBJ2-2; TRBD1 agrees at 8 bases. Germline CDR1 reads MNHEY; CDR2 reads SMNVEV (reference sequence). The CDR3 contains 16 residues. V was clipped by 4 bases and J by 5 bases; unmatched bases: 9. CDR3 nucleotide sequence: TGTGCCAGCAGTTCAACGGACAGGGTGACTACCGGGGAGCTGTTTTTT. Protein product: CASSSTDRVTTGELFF.

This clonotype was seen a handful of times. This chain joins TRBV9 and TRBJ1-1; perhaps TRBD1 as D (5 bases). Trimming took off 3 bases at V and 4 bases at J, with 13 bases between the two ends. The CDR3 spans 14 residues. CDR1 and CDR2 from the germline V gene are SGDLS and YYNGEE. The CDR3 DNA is TGTGCCAGCAGCGCAGGGCCGGGCCCCACTGAAGCTTTCTTT. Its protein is CASSAGPGPTEAFF.

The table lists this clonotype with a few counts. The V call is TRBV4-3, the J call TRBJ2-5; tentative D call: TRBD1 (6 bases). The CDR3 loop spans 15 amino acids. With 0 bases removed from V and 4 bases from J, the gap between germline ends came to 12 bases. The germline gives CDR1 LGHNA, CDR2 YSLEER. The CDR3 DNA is TGCGCCAGCAGCCAAGACACCGGGACAAGAGAGACCCAGTACTTC. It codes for CASSQDTGTRETQYF.

CDR3 nucleotides: TGTGCCAGCAGTTTATTTGTTGGACAGCTCACAGATACGCAGTATTTT. As protein: CASSLFVGQLTDTQYF. The chain carries TRBV28 and TRBJ2-3, with a tentative D call TRBD1 (6 bases). Trimming removed 1 base from V and 2 bases from J, with 13 bases in between. Germline values: CDR1 MDHEN, CDR2 SYDVKM. The CDR3 has 16 amino acids.

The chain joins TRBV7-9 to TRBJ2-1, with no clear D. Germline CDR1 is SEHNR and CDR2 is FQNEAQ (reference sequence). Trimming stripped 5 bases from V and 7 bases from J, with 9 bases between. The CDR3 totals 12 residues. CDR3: CASSATKNEQFF. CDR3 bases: TGTGCCAGCAGCGCCACTAAAAATGAGCAGTTCTTC.

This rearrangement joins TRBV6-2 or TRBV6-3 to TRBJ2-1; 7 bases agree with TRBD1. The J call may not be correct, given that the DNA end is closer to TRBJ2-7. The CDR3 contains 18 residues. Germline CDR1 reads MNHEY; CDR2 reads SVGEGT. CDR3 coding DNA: TGTGCCAGCAGTTACCGCCGTGGACAGGTCATCTCCTACAATGAGCAGTACTTC. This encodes CASSYRRGQVISYNEQYF.

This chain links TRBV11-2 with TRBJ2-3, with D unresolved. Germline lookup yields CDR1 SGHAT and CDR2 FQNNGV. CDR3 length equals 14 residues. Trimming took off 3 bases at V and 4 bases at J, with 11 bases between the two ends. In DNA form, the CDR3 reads TGTGCCAGCAGCTTCCAGCAAGGCGCAGATACGCAGTATTTT. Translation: CASSFQQGADTQYF.

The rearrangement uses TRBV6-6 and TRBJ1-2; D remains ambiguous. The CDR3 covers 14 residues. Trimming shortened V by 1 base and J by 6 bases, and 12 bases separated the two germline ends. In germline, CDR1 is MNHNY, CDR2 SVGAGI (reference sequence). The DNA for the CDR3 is TGTGCCAGCAGTTACTGGTCTGGGTCGGATGGCTACACCTTC. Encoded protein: CASSYWSGSDGYTF.

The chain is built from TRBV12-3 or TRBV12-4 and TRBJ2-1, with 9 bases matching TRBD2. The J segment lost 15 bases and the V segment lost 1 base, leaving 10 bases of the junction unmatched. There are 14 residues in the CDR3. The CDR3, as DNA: TGTGCCAGCAGTTTAGGCGGGGGGGCCGAGACCCGGTTCTTC. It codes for CASSLGGGAETRFF.

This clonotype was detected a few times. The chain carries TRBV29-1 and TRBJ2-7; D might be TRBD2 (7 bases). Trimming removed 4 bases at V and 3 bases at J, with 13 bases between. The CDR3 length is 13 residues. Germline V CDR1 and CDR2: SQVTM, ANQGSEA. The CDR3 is CSVGEGGGYEQYF. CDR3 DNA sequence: TGCAGCGTTGGGGAGGGGGGCGGCTACGAGCAGTACTTC.

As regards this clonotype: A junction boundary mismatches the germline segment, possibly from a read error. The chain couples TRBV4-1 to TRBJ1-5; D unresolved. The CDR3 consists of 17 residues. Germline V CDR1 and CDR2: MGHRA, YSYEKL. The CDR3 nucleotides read TGCGTCAGCAGCCCCCTCTGGCAGGTATATAGCAATCAGCCCCAGCATTTT. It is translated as CVSSPLWQVYSNQPQHF.

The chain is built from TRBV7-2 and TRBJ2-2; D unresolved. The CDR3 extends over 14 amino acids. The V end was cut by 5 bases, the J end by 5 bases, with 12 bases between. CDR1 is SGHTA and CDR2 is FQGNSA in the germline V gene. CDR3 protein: CASSLGSTTGELFF. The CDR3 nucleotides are TGTGCCAGCAGCCTCGGCAGTACGACCGGGGAGCTGTTTTTT.

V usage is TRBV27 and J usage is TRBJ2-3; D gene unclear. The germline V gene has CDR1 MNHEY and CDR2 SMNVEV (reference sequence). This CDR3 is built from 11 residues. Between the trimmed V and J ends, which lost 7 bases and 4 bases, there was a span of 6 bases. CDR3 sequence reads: CASMGPDTQYF. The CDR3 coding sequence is TGTGCCAGCATGGGTCCAGATACGCAGTATTTT.

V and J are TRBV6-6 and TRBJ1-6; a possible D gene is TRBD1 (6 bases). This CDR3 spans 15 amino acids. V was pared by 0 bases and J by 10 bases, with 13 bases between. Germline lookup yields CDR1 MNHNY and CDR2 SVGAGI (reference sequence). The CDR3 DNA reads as TGTGCCAGCAGTTACTCGAGTACAGGGTCCTCACCCCTCCACTTT. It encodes CASSYSSTGSSPLHF.

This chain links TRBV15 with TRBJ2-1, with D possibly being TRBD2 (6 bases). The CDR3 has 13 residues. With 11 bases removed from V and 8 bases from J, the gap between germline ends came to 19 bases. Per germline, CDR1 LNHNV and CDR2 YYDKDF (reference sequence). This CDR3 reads CAQRGLLAHEQFF. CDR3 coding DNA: TGTGCCCAAAGGGGCCTACTAGCCCATGAGCAGTTCTTC.

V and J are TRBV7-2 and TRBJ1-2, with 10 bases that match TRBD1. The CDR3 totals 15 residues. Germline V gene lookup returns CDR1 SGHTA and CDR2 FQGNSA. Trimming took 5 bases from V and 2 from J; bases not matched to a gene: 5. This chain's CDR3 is CASSPWTGGNYGYTF. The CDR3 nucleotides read TGTGCCAGCAGCCCCTGGACAGGGGGAAACTATGGCTACACCTTC.

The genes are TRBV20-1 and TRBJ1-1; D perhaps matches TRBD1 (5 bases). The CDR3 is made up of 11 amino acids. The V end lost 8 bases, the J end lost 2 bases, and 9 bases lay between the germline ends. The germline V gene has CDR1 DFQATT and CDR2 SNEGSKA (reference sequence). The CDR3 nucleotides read TGCAGTCCGAGGGGTAACACTGAAGCTTTCTTT. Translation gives CSPRGNTEAFF.

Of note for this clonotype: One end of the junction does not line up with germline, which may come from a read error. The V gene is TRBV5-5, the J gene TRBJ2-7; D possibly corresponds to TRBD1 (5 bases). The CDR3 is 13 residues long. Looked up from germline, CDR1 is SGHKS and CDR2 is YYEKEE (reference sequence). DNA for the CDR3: TGTGCCAACAGCTTGGACACCACCTACGAGCAGTACTTC. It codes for CANSLDTTYEQYF.

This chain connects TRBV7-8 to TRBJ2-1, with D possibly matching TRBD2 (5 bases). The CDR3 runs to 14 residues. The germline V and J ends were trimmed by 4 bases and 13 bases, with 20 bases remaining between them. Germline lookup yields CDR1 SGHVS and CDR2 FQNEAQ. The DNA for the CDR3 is TGTGCCAGCAGCTCTGAGACTACCCAAGAGACCCAGTTCTTC. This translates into CASSSETTQETQFF.

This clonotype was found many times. The CDR3 spells CASSFPRGPKNIQYF. In DNA, the CDR3 is TGTGCCAGCAGCTTCCCGCGGGGGCCCAAAAACATTCAGTACTTC. The J gene is TRBJ2-4, the V gene TRBV7-9, with a weak D call TRBD2 (7 bases). The V end was cut by 3 bases, the J end by 2 bases, with 11 bases between. The length of the CDR3 is 15 residues. CDR1 and CDR2 from the germline V gene are SEHNR and FQNEAQ (reference sequence).